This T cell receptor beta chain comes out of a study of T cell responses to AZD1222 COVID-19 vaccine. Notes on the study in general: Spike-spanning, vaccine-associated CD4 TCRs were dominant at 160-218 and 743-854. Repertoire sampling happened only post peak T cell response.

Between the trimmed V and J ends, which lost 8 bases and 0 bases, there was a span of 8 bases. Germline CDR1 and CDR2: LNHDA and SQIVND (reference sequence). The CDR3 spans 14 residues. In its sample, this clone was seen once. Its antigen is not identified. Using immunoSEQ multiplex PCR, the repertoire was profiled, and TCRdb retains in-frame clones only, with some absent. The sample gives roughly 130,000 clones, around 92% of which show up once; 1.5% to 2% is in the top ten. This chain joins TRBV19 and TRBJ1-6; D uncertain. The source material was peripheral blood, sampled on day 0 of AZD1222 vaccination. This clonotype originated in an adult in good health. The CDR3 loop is CASWESSYNSPLHF. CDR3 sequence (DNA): TGTGCCAGTTGGGAGAGCTCCTATAATTCACCCCTCCACTTT.